This T cell receptor beta chain was retrieved from a study of Graves' ophthalmopathy and Graves' hyperthyroidism. General study findings and limits: The study's model predicted ophthalmopathy progression at 70.59% sensitivity and about 72% specificity. A majority of expanded thyroid clonotypes exceeding 0.001 frequency were likewise present in blood.

RNA transcripts were the template, and TCR beta CDR3 regions were amplified from them. The workflow started with a first-round RT-PCR run with HTBI primers and then moved on to a second-round multiplex PCR. TCRdb independently ran MiXCR on the multiplex PCR reads; one entry per CDR3 protein. The sample lists around 1,200,000 distinct CDR3 sequences, 36% occurring once. Germline CDR1 is SGHRS and CDR2 is YFSETQ. The CDR3 consists of 14 residues. The ends lost 4 bases at V and 9 bases at J; junction bases unmatched: 8. This clonotype is a singleton in its sample. The antigen remains undetermined. Thyroid ultrasound, orbital computed tomography, TRAb, serum thyroxine and clinical symptoms formed the basis of diagnosis.

What was sequenced was peripheral blood or thyroid tissue (not recorded which). V usage is TRBV5-1 and J usage is TRBJ1-5, with 9 bases matching TRBD1. This receptor was identified in an adult man with Graves' hyperthyroidism. This CDR3 reads CASSDGTGSRPQHF. Written as DNA, the CDR3 is TGCGCCAGCAGCGACGGGACAGGGAGCAGGCCCCAGCATTTT.